A selection of T cell receptor beta chains follows, all from one sample in a study of blood T cell repertoires in COVID-19. Assay: immunoSEQ multiplex PCR; the TCRdb copy retains only in-frame clones and omits some. Of about 220,000 clones listed, 82% are singletons. Sequenced: peripheral blood. The receptors shown here come from a woman older than 75 with COVID-19, enrolled during active disease. Both conserved end residues are part of each CDR3. A D gene is named only where the DNA matches it firmly. Rows may omit the clone size; those that give it use once, few, many or a size class.

CDR3: CASSLTRSANQPQHF
DNA: TGTGCCAGCAGCCTAACTCGTTCTGCAAATCAGCCCCAGCATTTT
size: NA
D: NA
V: TRBV7-2
J: TRBJ1-5

CDR3: CASSIGQGLGNYGYTF
DNA: TGTGCCAGCAGTATAGGACAGGGCCTCGGAAACTATGGCTACACCTTC
size: NA
D: TRBD1
V: TRBV27
J: TRBJ1-2

CDR3: CASRGQPLTGELFF
DNA: TGTGCCAGCCGGGGACAGCCGCTTACCGGGGAGCTGTTTTTT
size: NA
D: TRBD1
V: TRBV11-2
J: TRBJ2-2

CDR3: CAISSQGDQPQHF
DNA: TGTGCCATCAGCTCACAGGGAGATCAGCCCCAGCATTTT
size: NA
D: NA
V: TRBV10-3
J: TRBJ1-5

CDR3: CASSISRMNTEAFF
DNA: TGTGCCAGTAGTATCAGTCGAATGAACACTGAAGCTTTCTTT
size: few
D: NA
V: TRBV19
J: TRBJ1-1

CDR3: CASSFDTTGELFF
DNA: TGTGCCAGCAGCTTTGACACCACCGGGGAGCTGTTTTTT
size: NA
D: NA
V: TRBV5-6
J: TRBJ2-2

CDR3: CASSSDRERSPLHF
DNA: TGTGCCAGCAGCTCGGACAGGGAGAGATCACCCCTCCACTTT
size: NA
D: TRBD1
V: TRBV7-8
J: TRBJ1-6

CDR3: CARGLAGALFYNEQFF
DNA: TGCGCCAGAGGACTAGCGGGGGCCCTTTTTTACAATGAGCAGTTCTTC
size: NA
D: TRBD2
V: TRBV5-1
J: TRBJ2-1

CDR3: CAWDSGVADTQYF
DNA: TGTGCCTGGGATAGCGGGGTGGCAGATACGCAGTATTTT
size: NA
D: TRBD2
V: TRBV30
J: TRBJ2-3

CDR3: CASSGGSGRSNTGELFF
DNA: TGTGCCAGCAGTGGGGGTAGCGGGAGGTCCAACACCGGGGAGCTGTTTTTT
size: NA
D: TRBD2
V: TRBV27
J: TRBJ2-2

CDR3: CASSAGQDQPQHF
DNA: TGTGCCAGCAGCGCGGGACAGGATCAGCCCCAGCATTTT
size: NA
D: TRBD1
V: TRBV5-4
J: TRBJ1-5

CDR3: CASSYSETGESYYEQYF
DNA: TGTGCCAGCAGTTACTCGGAGACAGGGGAGAGCTACTACGAGCAGTACTTC
size: NA
D: TRBD1
V: TRBV6-2/TRBV6-3
J: TRBJ2-7

CDR3: CAIADLSANYGYTF
DNA: TGTGCCATCGCCGACCTCAGCGCTAACTATGGCTACACCTTC
size: NA
D: NA
V: TRBV6-5
J: TRBJ1-2

CDR3: CASSPLGPGATGELFF
DNA: TGTGCCAGCAGCCCTTTAGGACCGGGAGCCACCGGGGAGCTGTTTTTT
size: NA
D: NA
V: TRBV11-2
J: TRBJ2-2

CDR3: CASRDRNEQFF
DNA: TGTGCCAGCAGAGACAGGAATGAGCAGTTCTTC
size: NA
D: NA
V: TRBV6-5
J: TRBJ2-1

CDR3: CASSYRGLAGTEAFF
DNA: TGTGCCAGCAGCTATAGGGGGTTGGCCGGCACTGAAGCTTTCTTT
size: NA
D: NA
V: TRBV5-6
J: TRBJ1-1

CDR3: CASMGGQGEWGTQYF
DNA: TGTGCCAGCATGGGAGGACAGGGAGAGTGGGGGACCCAGTACTTC
size: NA
D: TRBD1
V: TRBV6-5
J: TRBJ2-5

CDR3: CSASFPGLNTEAFF
DNA: TGCAGTGCTAGTTTCCCAGGGCTGAACACTGAAGCTTTCTTT
size: NA
D: NA
V: TRBV20-1
J: TRBJ1-1

CDR3: CASSQGDYSYEQYF
DNA: TGTGCCAGCAGCCAAGGGGACTACTCCTACGAGCAGTACTTC
size: NA
D: TRBD2
V: TRBV3-1/TRBV3-2
J: TRBJ2-7

CDR3: CASSQDSPVNYGYTF
DNA: TGTGCCAGCAGCCAAGATAGCCCGGTCAACTATGGCTACACCTTC
size: NA
D: NA
V: TRBV4-2
J: TRBJ1-2

CDR3: CASSQLAGGNEQFF
DNA: TGTGCCAGCAGCCAACTAGCGGGGGGGAATGAGCAGTTCTTC
size: NA
D: TRBD2
V: TRBV3-1/TRBV3-2
J: TRBJ2-1

CDR3: CAWSEEDTQYF
DNA: TGTGCCTGGAGCGAGGAAGATACGCAGTATTTT
size: NA
D: NA
V: TRBV30
J: TRBJ2-3

CDR3: CASSFPGNGYTF
DNA: TGTGCCAGCAGTTTCCCAGGGAATGGCTACACCTTC
size: few
D: NA
V: TRBV11-1
J: TRBJ1-2

CDR3: CASSIAPIGGKAFF
DNA: TGTGCCAGTAGTATAGCCCCCATCGGGGGTAAAGCTTTCTTT
size: NA
D: NA
V: TRBV19
J: TRBJ1-1

CDR3: CASSRGPNSPLHF
DNA: TGTGCCTCCTCCAGGGGGCCCAATTCACCCCTCCACTTT
size: few
D: TRBD1
V: TRBV24-1
J: TRBJ1-6

CDR3: CASGRGGTEAFF
DNA: TGTGCCAGCGGTAGGGGAGGCACTGAAGCTTTCTTT
size: NA
D: NA
V: TRBV12-3/TRBV12-4
J: TRBJ1-1

CDR3: CASRLVPVSANTGELFF
DNA: TGTGCAAGTCGATTAGTGCCTGTCAGTGCGAACACCGGGGAGCTGTTTTTT
size: NA
D: NA
V: TRBV12-2
J: TRBJ2-2

CDR3: CASRGLSGGGLYF
DNA: TGTGCCAGCAGGGGATTATCAGGGGGCGGTCTGTACTTC
size: once
D: TRBD1
V: TRBV27
J: TRBJ2-4

CDR3: CATSQGLNTEAFF
DNA: TGTGCCACATCTCAGGGGTTGAACACTGAAGCTTTCTTT
size: NA
D: NA
V: TRBV14
J: TRBJ1-1

CDR3: CASSEDNFEGANYGYTF
DNA: TGTGCCAGCAGCGAGGACAATTTTGAAGGGGCTAACTATGGCTACACCTTC
size: NA
D: NA
V: TRBV6-2/TRBV6-3
J: TRBJ1-2

CDR3: CASRVWTGTNSPLHF
DNA: TGTGCCAGCAGAGTGTGGACAGGGACTAATTCACCCCTCCACTTT
size: few
D: TRBD1
V: TRBV2
J: TRBJ1-6

CDR3: CASSLEASHEQFF
DNA: TGTGCCAGCAGCTTAGAAGCGTCCCATGAGCAGTTCTTC
size: NA
D: NA
V: TRBV7-2
J: TRBJ2-1

CDR3: CASSLGGSPSGNTIYF
DNA: TGCGCCAGCAGCTTGGGGGGCTCCCCCTCTGGAAACACCATATATTTT
size: NA
D: NA
V: TRBV5-1
J: TRBJ1-3

CDR3: CSASIPRGGAYEQYF
DNA: TGCAGTGCTAGTATCCCGCGGGGGGGAGCCTACGAGCAGTACTTC
size: NA
D: TRBD2
V: TRBV20-1
J: TRBJ2-7

CDR3: CATSSLTGTGDQPQHF
DNA: TGTGCCACCTCCTCACTAACAGGGACAGGGGATCAGCCCCAGCATTTT
size: NA
D: TRBD1
V: TRBV24-1
J: TRBJ1-5

CDR3: CSVGGTGVKYGYTF
DNA: TGCAGCGTTGGAGGGACAGGGGTGAAATATGGCTACACCTTC
size: NA
D: TRBD1
V: TRBV29-1
J: TRBJ1-2

CDR3: CASHGNPGQGAGYTF
DNA: TGTGCCAGCCATGGTAATCCGGGACAGGGCGCTGGCTACACCTTC
size: NA
D: TRBD1
V: TRBV27
J: TRBJ1-2

CDR3: CASSRRQGGPEAFF
DNA: TGTGCCAGCAGCCGTAGGCAGGGTGGGCCTGAAGCTTTCTTT
size: few
D: NA
V: TRBV7-8
J: TRBJ1-1

CDR3: CASSTGKEGEQYF
DNA: TGTGCCAGCTCAACCGGGAAAGAAGGCGAGCAGTACTTC
size: NA
D: NA
V: TRBV18
J: TRBJ2-7

CDR3: CSAIAVYTDTQYF
DNA: TGCAGCGCTATAGCGGTTTACACAGATACGCAGTATTTT
size: NA
D: NA
V: TRBV29-1
J: TRBJ2-3

CDR3: CASSQVPGVSEAFF
DNA: TGTGCCAGCAGCCAAGTCCCGGGGGTAAGTGAAGCTTTCTTT
size: many
D: NA
V: TRBV3-1/TRBV3-2
J: TRBJ1-1